Listed here are 11 T cell receptor beta chains from one sample, sequenced in a study of blood T cells in healthy people across ages. A second roughly 7 to 12 cycle PCR used barcoded and J-beta primers. Each CDR3 protein is one row after TCRdb ran MiXCR on the 5' RACE reads. The table lists 550,000 to 700,000 distinct CDR3 sequences, 27% of them singletons, with about a fifth in the top ten. Sequenced sample: blood. Receptors originate from an older woman in good health.

DNA of the CDR3: TGTGCCAGCAGCTTAGCGAGACCGACAGGGGGCGGCATTCAGTACTTC. Translation gives CASSLARPTGGGIQYF. The chain has TRBV7-2 and TRBJ2-4; 10 bases fit TRBD1. CDR1 is SGHTA, CDR2 FQGNSA, per germline. Trimming removed 0 bases from V and 9 bases from J; junction bases left unmatched: 8. The CDR3 sequence is 16 residues long.

The chain carries TRBV6-6 and TRBJ1-4; D ambiguous. Germline lookup yields CDR1 MNHNY and CDR2 SVGAGI (reference sequence). The CDR3 runs 14 residues. The V end was cut by 0 bases, the J end by 7 bases, with 9 bases between. The CDR3 coding sequence is TGTGCCAGCAGTTACTCAGATACGGGTGAAAAACTGTTTTTT. Residues: CASSYSDTGEKLFF.

The V and J genes are TRBV4-2 and TRBJ1-4; 8 nucleotides line up with TRBD1. V trimming: 3 bases; J trimming: 8 bases; junction bases outside the gene matches: 8. Germline lookup yields CDR1 LGHNA and CDR2 YNFKEQ. This CDR3 contains 15 residues. Here the CDR3 reads CASSQDDRGHEKLFF. CDR3 sequence (DNA): TGTGCCAGCAGCCAGGATGACAGGGGACACGAAAAACTGTTTTTT.

The chain employs TRBV6-5 and TRBJ1-5; D is ambiguous. Trimming pared 4 bases from V and 4 bases from J, leaving 11 bases between. Germline-derived CDR1 and CDR2 are MNHEY and SVGAGI. The CDR3 is 14 residues long. CDR3 sequence: CASSSRMLNQPQHF. CDR3 in DNA: TGTGCCAGCAGTTCGCGGATGCTTAATCAGCCCCAGCATTTT.

This clonotype was counted once. The CDR3 protein is CASTNYVRVGQNTEAFF. The CDR3 nucleotides read TGTGCCAGCACAAATTATGTACGTGTGGGGCAGAACACTGAAGCTTTCTTT. This chain links TRBV11-2 with TRBJ1-1, with D possibly matching TRBD1 (5 bases). Looked up from germline, CDR1 is SGHAT and CDR2 is FQNNGV. V shed 7 bases and J shed 1 base, with 22 bases lying between them. CDR3 length: 17 residues.

This clonotype was observed a few times. The J gene is TRBJ1-2, the V gene TRBV28; D unresolved. The length of the CDR3 is 12 residues. V lost 1 base and J lost 7, with 7 bases in between. The V gene's germline CDR1 is MDHEN and CDR2 SYDVKM. CDR3 DNA: TGTGCCAGCAGTTTATCCCTAGGTGGCTACACCTTC. As protein: CASSLSLGGYTF.

The chain combines TRBV29-1 with TRBJ2-1; 12 positions agree with TRBD2. The CDR3 loop spans 16 amino acids. V gave up 7 bases and J gave up 2 bases; unmatched junction bases: 9. CDR1 and CDR2 (germline): SQVTM, ANQGSEA. The CDR3: CSASTSGGRTYNEQFF. In DNA, the CDR3 is TGCAGCGCCTCGACTAGCGGGGGCCGGACCTACAATGAGCAGTTCTTC.

This clonotype was counted only a few times. The rearrangement uses TRBV5-1 and TRBJ2-1, with D unresolved. V was trimmed by 5 bases and J by 5 bases, leaving 14 bases between them. The CDR3 spans 14 residues. Germline V gives CDR1 SGHRS, CDR2 YFSETQ. The CDR3 here is CASRTVGSHNEQFF. Written as DNA, the CDR3 is TGCGCCAGCAGAACAGTCGGTAGTCACAATGAGCAGTTCTTC.

This rearrangement joins TRBV7-7 to TRBJ1-1, with 8 bases aligning to TRBD1. CDR3 length equals 15 residues. The germline CDR1 and CDR2 sequences are SSHAT and FNYEAQ (reference sequence). After removal of 1 base from V and 4 bases from J, the junction contained 5 bases not matched to a gene. This CDR3 reads CASSLVQGATTEAFF. DNA for the CDR3: TGTGCCAGCAGCTTAGTTCAGGGGGCGACCACTGAAGCTTTCTTT.

V is TRBV4-3 and J is TRBJ1-1; weak D call: TRBD1 (5 bases). Germline CDR1 LGHNA, CDR2 YSLEER. Trimming pared 3 bases from V and 0 bases from J, leaving 11 bases between. The CDR3 consists of 15 residues. CDR3 sequence reads: CASSQSRGLNTEAFF. The DNA of the CDR3 is TGCGCCAGCAGCCAGTCCCGGGGGTTGAACACTGAAGCTTTCTTT.

This chain joins TRBV4-2 and TRBJ2-4; 9 bases are shared with TRBD2. Germline lookup yields CDR1 LGHNA and CDR2 YNFKEQ. The CDR3 covers 15 residues. Trimming took 2 bases from V and 1 from J; bases not matched to a gene: 0. Here the CDR3 DNA reads TGTGCCAGCAGCCAACTAGCGGGGGCCAAAAACATTCAGTACTTC. Its protein product is CASSQLAGAKNIQYF.